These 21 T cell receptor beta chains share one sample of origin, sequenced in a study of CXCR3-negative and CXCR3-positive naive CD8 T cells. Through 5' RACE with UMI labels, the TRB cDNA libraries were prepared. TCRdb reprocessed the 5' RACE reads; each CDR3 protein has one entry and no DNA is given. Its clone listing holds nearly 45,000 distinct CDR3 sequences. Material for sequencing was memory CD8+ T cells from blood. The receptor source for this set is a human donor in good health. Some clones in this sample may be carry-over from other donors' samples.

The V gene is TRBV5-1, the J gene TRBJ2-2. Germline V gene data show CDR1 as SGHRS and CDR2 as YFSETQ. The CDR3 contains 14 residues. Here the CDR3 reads CASSFTVSREELFF.

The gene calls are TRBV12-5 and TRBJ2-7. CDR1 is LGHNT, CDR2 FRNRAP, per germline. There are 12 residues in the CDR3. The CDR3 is CAVQPISYEQYF.

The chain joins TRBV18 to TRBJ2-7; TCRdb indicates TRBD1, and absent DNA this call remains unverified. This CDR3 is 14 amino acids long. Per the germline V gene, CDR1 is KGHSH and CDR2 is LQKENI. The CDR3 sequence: CASSPRDTLYEQYF. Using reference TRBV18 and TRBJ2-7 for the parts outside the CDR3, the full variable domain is NAGVMQNPRHLVRRRGQEARLRCSPMKGHSHVYWYRQLPEEGLKFMVYLQKENIIDESGMPKERFSAEFPKEGPSILRIQQVVRGDSAAYFCASSPRDTLYEQYFGPGTRLTVT.

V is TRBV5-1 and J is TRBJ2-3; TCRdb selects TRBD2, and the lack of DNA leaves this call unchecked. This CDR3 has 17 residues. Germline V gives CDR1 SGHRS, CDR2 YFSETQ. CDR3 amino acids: CASSLEYGLAGPDTQYF.

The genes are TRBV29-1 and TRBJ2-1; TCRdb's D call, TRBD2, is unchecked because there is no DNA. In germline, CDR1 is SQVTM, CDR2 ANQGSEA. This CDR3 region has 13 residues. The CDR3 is CSVEMGLEDEQFF.

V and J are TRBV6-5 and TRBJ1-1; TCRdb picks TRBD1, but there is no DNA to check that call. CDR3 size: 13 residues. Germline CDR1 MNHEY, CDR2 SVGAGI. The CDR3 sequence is CASNQGGNTEAFF.

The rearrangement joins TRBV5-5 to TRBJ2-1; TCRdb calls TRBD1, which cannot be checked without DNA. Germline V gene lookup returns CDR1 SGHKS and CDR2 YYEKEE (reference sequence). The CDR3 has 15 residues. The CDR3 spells CASSDLNRGYNEQFF.

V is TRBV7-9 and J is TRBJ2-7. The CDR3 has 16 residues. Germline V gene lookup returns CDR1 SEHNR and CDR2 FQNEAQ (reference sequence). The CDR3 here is CASSLQTVYSSYEQYF.

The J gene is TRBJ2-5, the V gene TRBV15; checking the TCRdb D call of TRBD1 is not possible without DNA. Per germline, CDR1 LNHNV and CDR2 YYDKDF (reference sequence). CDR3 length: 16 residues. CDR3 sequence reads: CATSRDGDSLGETQYF.

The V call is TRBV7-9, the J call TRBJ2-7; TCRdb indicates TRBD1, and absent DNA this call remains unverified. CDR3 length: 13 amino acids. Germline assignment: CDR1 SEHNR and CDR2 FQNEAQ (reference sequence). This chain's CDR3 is CASRPTGGDEQYF.

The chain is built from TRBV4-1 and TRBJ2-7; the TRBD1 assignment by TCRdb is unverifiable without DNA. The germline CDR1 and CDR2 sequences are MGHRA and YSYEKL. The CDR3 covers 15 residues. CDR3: CASSPYGTGAYEQYF.

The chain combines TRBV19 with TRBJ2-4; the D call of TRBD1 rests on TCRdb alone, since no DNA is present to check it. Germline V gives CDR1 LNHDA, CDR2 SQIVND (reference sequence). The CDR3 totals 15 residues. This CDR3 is CASSSPGSAKNIQYF.

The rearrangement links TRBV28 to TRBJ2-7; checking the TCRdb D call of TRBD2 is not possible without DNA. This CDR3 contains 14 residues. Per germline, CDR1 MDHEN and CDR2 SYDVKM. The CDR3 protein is CASSFLAGDYEQYF.

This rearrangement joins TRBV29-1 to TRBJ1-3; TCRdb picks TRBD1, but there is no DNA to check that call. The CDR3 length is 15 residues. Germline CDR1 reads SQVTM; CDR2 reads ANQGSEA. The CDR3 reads CSVEDRRGPGNTIYF.

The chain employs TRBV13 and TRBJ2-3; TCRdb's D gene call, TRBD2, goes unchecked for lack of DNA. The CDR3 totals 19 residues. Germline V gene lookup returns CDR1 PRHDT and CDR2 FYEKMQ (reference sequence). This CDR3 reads CASSASGTSGGMVRDTQYF.

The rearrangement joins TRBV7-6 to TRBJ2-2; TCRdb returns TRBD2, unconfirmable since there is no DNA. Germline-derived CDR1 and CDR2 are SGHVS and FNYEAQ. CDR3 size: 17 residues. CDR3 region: CASSWRREGPNTGELFF. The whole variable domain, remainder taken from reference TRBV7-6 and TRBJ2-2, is GAGVSQSPRYKVTKRGQDVALRCDPISGHVSLYWYRQALGQGPEFLTYFNYEAQQDKSGLPNDRFSAERPEGSISTLTIQRTEQRDSAMYRCASSWRREGPNTGELFFGEGSRLTVL.

CDR3 sequence: CASSQWGGTNTEAFF. The V call is TRBV9, the J call TRBJ1-1; TCRdb names TRBD1, which stays unverified in the absence of DNA. Per the germline V gene, CDR1 is SGDLS and CDR2 is YYNGEE. This CDR3 has 15 amino acids.

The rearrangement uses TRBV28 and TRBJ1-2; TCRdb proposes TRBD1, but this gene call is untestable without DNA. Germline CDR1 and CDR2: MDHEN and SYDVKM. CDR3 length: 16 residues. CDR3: CASSLRSGVTNYGYTF.

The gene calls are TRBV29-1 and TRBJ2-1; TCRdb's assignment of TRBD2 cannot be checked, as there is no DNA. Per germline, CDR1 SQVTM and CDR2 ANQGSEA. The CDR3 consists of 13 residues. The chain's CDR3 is CSLRDLRSNEQFF.

The CDR3 here is CASRASGRYEQYF. The V call is TRBV7-2, the J call TRBJ2-7. CDR1 and CDR2 from the germline V gene are SGHTA and FQGNSA. The CDR3 is 13 residues long.

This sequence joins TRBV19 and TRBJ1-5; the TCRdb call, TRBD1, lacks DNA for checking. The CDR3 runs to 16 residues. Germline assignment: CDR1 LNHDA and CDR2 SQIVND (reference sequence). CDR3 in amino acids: CAMFSTGTDSNQPQHF. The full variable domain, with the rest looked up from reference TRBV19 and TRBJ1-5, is DGGITQSPKYLFRKEGQNVTLSCEQNLNHDAMYWYRQDPGQGLRLIYYSQIVNDFQKGDIAEGYSVSREKKESFPLTVTSAQKNPTAFYLCAMFSTGTDSNQPQHFGDGTRLSIL.